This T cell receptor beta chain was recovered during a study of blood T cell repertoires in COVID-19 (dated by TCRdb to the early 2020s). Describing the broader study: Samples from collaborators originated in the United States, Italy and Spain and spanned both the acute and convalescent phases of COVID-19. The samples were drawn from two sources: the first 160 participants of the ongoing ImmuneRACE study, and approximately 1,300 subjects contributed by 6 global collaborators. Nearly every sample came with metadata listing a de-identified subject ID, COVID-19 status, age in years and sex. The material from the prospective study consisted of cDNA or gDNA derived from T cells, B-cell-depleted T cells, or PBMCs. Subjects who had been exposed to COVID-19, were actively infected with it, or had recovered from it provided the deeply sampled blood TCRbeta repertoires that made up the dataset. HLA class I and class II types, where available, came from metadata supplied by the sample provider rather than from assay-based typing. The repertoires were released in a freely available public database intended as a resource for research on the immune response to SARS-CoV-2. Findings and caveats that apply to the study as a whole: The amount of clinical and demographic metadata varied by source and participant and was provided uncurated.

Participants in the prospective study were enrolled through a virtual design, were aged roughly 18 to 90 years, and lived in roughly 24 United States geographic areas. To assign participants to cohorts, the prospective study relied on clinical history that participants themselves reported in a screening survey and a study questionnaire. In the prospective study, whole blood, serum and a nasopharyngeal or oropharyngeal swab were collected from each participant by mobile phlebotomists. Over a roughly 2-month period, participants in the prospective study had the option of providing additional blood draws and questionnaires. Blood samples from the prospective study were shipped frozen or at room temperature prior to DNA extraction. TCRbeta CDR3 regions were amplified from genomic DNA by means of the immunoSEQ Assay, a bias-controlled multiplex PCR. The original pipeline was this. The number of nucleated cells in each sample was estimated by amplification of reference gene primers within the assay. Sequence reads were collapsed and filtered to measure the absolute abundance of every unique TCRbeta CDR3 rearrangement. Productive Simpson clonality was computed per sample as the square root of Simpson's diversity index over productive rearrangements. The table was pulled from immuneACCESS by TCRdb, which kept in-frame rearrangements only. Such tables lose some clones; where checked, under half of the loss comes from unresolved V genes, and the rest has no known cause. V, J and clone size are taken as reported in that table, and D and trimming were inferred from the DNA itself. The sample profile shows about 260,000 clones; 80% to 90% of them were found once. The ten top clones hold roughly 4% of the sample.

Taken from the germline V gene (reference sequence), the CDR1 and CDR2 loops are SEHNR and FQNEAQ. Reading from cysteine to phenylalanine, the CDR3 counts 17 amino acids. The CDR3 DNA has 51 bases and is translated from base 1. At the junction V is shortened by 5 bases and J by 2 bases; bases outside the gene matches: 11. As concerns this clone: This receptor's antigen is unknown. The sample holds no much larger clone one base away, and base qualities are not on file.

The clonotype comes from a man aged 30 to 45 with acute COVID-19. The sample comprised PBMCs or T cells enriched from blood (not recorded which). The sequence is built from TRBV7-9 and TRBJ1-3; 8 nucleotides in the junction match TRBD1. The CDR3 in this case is CASSTWTGPPPGNTIYF. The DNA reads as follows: TGTGCCAGCAGCACGTGGACAGGGCCCCCCCCTGGAAACACCATATATTTT.